This T cell receptor beta chain was sequenced for a study of graft-versus-host responses after intestinal transplantation. Sequenced by immunoSEQ multiplex PCR; TCRdb stores in-frame clones only, minus some. The top ten clones hold about a sixth of a sample with over 70,000 clones, around 83% of them seen once. Worth noting for this clone: Its antigen is unknown.

Looked up from germline, CDR1 is SGHKS and CDR2 is YYEKEE (reference sequence). V gave up 0 bases and J gave up 7 bases; unmatched junction bases: 9. This CDR3 is 16 amino acids long. The V and J genes are TRBV5-5 and TRBJ1-4; 7 nucleotides match TRBD1. The sequencing here drew on unstimulated CD8+ T cells sorted from spleen or lymph node cells, taken before intestinal transplant. This sequence originates from a human donor who received an intestinal transplant. The CDR3 here is CASSLGATGNLEKLFF. The DNA of the CDR3 is TGTGCCAGCAGCTTGGGGGCGACAGGGAATCTTGAAAAACTGTTTTTT.